A single sample is the source of the 25 T cell receptor beta chains below, sequenced in a study of shared clonotypes between healthy human individuals. TCRdb keeps only in-frame clones here, not all; method: immunoSEQ multiplex PCR. The table has about 2,500,000 clones, roughly nine tenths seen once. Source material: naive CD4+ T cells sorted from blood. Subset denoted: CD45RA+ positively selected. The receptors shown here come from a man younger than 35 in good health.

This clone was seen only once. CDR3 nucleotide sequence: TGTGCCAGCAGCGGGACTACTGGGGCTAGCTCCTACGAGCAGTACTTC. Its protein product is CASSGTTGASSYEQYF. V is TRBV7-9 and J is TRBJ2-7; 7 nucleotides line up with TRBD2. The CDR3 is made up of 16 amino acids. V was pared by 5 bases and J by 0 bases, with 10 bases of the junction left unmatched. The germline CDR1 and CDR2 sequences are SEHNR and FQNEAQ (reference sequence).

The chain joins TRBV30 to TRBJ1-5; D ambiguous. Germline V lookup: CDR1 GTSNPN, CDR2 SVGIG (reference sequence). The germline V and J ends were trimmed by 3 bases and 6 bases, with 12 bases remaining between them. The CDR3 is 13 residues long. The CDR3 sequence is CAWSRELGQPQHF. The DNA for the CDR3 is TGTGCCTGGAGCCGTGAGTTGGGTCAGCCCCAGCATTTT.

V usage is TRBV7-2 and J usage is TRBJ2-1; TRBD2 aligns across 10 bases. The germline CDR1 and CDR2 sequences are SGHTA and FQGNSA. This CDR3 is 17 amino acids long. V trimming: 4 bases; J trimming: 1 base; junction bases outside the gene matches: 7. In DNA, the CDR3 is TGTGCCAGCAGCTCCTTAGCGGGAGGCCAGTCCTACAATGAGCAGTTCTTC. Translated, it gives CASSSLAGGQSYNEQFF.

The sample holds a few counts of this clone. V gene TRBV11-2 combines with J gene TRBJ1-2; D not resolved. V was pared by 0 bases and J by 7 bases, with 6 bases between. From germline, CDR1 is SGHAT and CDR2 FQNNGV. This CDR3 spans 12 amino acids. In nucleotides, the CDR3 is TGTGCCAGCAGCTTAGATCGTTCTGGCTACACCTTC. Translating gives CASSLDRSGYTF.

This chain connects TRBV6-1 to TRBJ1-2; weak D call: TRBD1 (5 bases). Looked up from germline, CDR1 is MNHNS and CDR2 is SASEGT. Trimming cost V 2 bases and J 2 bases, with 15 bases left between them. The CDR3 sequence is 16 residues long. The CDR3 DNA sequence: TGTGCCAGCAGTGAATCAAAGGGGCCAGTAAACTATGGCTACACCTTC. It encodes CASSESKGPVNYGYTF.

This clone is a singleton in its sample. The chain's CDR3 is CASSKGARGTDTQYF. CDR3 bases: TGTGCCAGCAGCAAGGGGGCTCGGGGCACAGATACGCAGTATTTT. The chain is built from TRBV5-4 and TRBJ2-3, with 7 bases matching TRBD1. The germline gives CDR1 SGHNT, CDR2 YYREEE (reference sequence). The trim removed 4 bases at V and 1 base at J, leaving 6 bases unmatched. There are 15 residues in the CDR3.

The chain has TRBV10-3 and TRBJ2-7; D is uncertain. This CDR3 has 13 amino acids. Germline loops: CDR1 ENHRY, CDR2 SYGVKD. The ends were cut back, 0 bases at V and 6 bases at J, with 9 bases in the middle. In DNA, the CDR3 is TGTGCCATCAGTGAGTCGAGGTACGGCGAGCAGTACTTC. Translation gives CAISESRYGEQYF.

This chain joins TRBV6-1 and TRBJ2-2; weak D call: TRBD1 (5 bases). V lost 4 bases, J lost 3 bases, and 12 bases lay in between. CDR3 length equals 15 residues. Looked up from germline, CDR1 is MNHNS and CDR2 is SASEGT. The DNA for the CDR3 is TGTGCCAGCAGTGGAAGGCAGGGCGACACCGGGGAGCTGTTTTTT. Its translation: CASSGRQGDTGELFF.

This sequence joins TRBV30 and TRBJ2-7, with D possibly being TRBD2 (6 bases). The CDR3 is 16 residues long. V shed 1 base and J shed 4 bases, with 20 bases lying between them. Germline lookup yields CDR1 GTSNPN and CDR2 SVGIG (reference sequence). CDR3 in amino acids: CAWSDRDSFREYEQYF. CDR3 in DNA: TGTGCCTGGAGTGACCGGGACTCCTTCCGAGAATACGAGCAGTACTTC.

V and J are TRBV6-5 and TRBJ2-1; no definite D call. CDR1 and CDR2 (germline): MNHEY, SVGAGI. The CDR3 contains 14 residues. Deletions cut 5 bases from V and 8 bases from J, with 16 bases between. CDR3 amino acids: CASSPGVLGDEQFF. CDR3 DNA: TGTGCCAGCAGTCCCGGTGTACTGGGCGATGAGCAGTTCTTC.

The V gene is TRBV29-1, the J gene TRBJ1-1; D might be TRBD1 (5 bases). V dropped 3 bases and J dropped 7 bases, with 15 bases sitting between them. The CDR3 length is 13 residues. CDR1 and CDR2 (germline): SQVTM, ANQGSEA. For the CDR3, the DNA is TGCAGCGTTGATAGGGGCCTTGGCGGTGAAGCTTTCTTT. This codes for CSVDRGLGGEAFF. The full variable domain, in which reference TRBV29-1 and TRBJ1-1 provide the parts outside the CDR3, is SAVISQKPSRDICQRGTSLTIQCQVDSQVTMMFWYRQQPGQSLTLIATANQGSEATYESGFVIDKFPISRPNLTFSTLTVSNMSPEDSSIYLCSVDRGLGGEAFFGQGTRLTVV.

The chain joins TRBV18 to TRBJ1-1; D is ambiguous. V lost 2 bases, J lost 0 bases, and 19 bases lay in between. The CDR3 is 18 amino acids. CDR1 is KGHSH and CDR2 is LQKENI in the germline V gene. This CDR3 reads CASSPYSSRESLNTEAFF. In nucleotides, the CDR3 is TGTGCCAGCTCACCATACAGCTCAAGGGAGTCTTTGAACACTGAAGCTTTCTTT.

The chain uses TRBV10-3 and TRBJ1-1; D is unclear. The CDR3 is 15 amino acids. The ends were cut back, 0 bases at V and 1 base at J, with 9 bases in the middle. Germline CDR1 ENHRY, CDR2 SYGVKD. CDR3 DNA sequence: TGTGCCATCAGTGAGTCCTGGGAAGGGAACACTGAAGCTTTCTTT. Translation: CAISESWEGNTEAFF.

The chain is built from TRBV19 and TRBJ1-5, with D unresolved. Germline CDR1 reads LNHDA; CDR2 reads SQIVND (reference sequence). CDR3 length: 15 amino acids. V shed 2 bases and J shed 0 bases, with 8 bases lying between them. Here the CDR3 DNA reads TGTGCCAGTAGTATAAGGACGGATAGCAATCAGCCCCAGCATTTT. As protein: CASSIRTDSNQPQHF.

This chain links TRBV28 with TRBJ2-3; 7 nucleotides line up with TRBD1. V shed 3 bases, J shed 4 bases, and the junction held 7 bases outside the gene matches. In germline, CDR1 is MDHEN, CDR2 SYDVKM. The CDR3 extends over 15 amino acids. CDR3 region: CASSFTRQGPDTQYF. The CDR3 DNA is TGTGCCAGCAGTTTTACGAGACAGGGACCAGATACGCAGTATTTT. The entire variable domain, with the rest obtained from reference TRBV28 and TRBJ2-3, is as follows: DVKVTQSSRYLVKRTGEKVFLECVQDMDHENMFWYRQDPGLGLRLIYFSYDVKMKEKGDIPEGYSVSREKKERFSLILESASTNQTSMYLCASSFTRQGPDTQYFGPGTRLTVL.

The V call is TRBV9, the J call TRBJ2-2; D remains ambiguous. The ends were cut back, 0 bases at V and 2 bases at J, with 8 bases in the middle. Germline CDR1 reads SGDLS; CDR2 reads YYNGEE. CDR3 size: 15 residues. CDR3 sequence reads: CASSVEGRNTGELFF. DNA of the CDR3: TGTGCCAGCAGCGTAGAAGGCAGAAACACCGGGGAGCTGTTTTTT.

This chain joins TRBV29-1 and TRBJ1-6; 11 bases line up with TRBD1. With 6 bases clipped from V and 10 bases from J, the junction kept 8 bases outside the gene matches. Germline CDR1 reads SQVTM; CDR2 reads ANQGSEA. The length of the CDR3 is 14 residues. In DNA, the CDR3 is TGCAGCGTCAGGACAGGGGGCGTAGGATCACCCCTCCACTTT. Protein sequence: CSVRTGGVGSPLHF.

The chain combines TRBV5-5 with TRBJ2-7; D might be TRBD1 (6 bases). Trimming removed 2 bases from V and 7 bases from J, with 19 bases in between. This CDR3 is 15 amino acids long. The germline CDR1 and CDR2 sequences are SGHKS and YYEKEE (reference sequence). The CDR3 coding sequence is TGTGCCAGCAGCTTAGCGACCGGGACACCTTATGAGCAGTACTTC. This translates into CASSLATGTPYEQYF.

In this sample, this clone turned up a few times. Distinct nucleotide sequences in the sample also encode this CDR3. V is TRBV4-3 and J is TRBJ1-1; no clear D. Looked up from germline, CDR1 is LGHNA and CDR2 is YSLEER. The CDR3 extends over 13 amino acids. V was shortened by 1 base and J by 1 base, with 4 bases between the two germline ends. This CDR3 is CASSQVRNTEAFF. The DNA of the CDR3 is TGCGCCAGCAGCCAAGTTCGGAACACTGAAGCTTTCTTT.

This chain uses TRBV7-9 with TRBJ2-7; D is ambiguous. Germline CDR1 and CDR2: SEHNR and FQNEAQ (reference sequence). Trimming cost V 4 bases and J 3 bases, with 7 bases left between them. This CDR3 has 12 amino acids. CDR3 sequence (DNA): TGTGCCAGCAGCTCAACCTACTACGAGCAGTACTTC. Protein: CASSSTYYEQYF. The variable domain in full, completed from reference TRBV7-9 and TRBJ2-7, reads DTGVSQNPRHKITKRGQNVTFRCDPISEHNRLYWYRQTLGQGPEFLTYFQNEAQLEKSRLLSDRFSAERPKGSFSTLEIQRTEQGDSAMYLCASSSTYYEQYFGPGTRLTVT.

The chain uses TRBV5-1 and TRBJ2-7; 11 bases fit TRBD1. V shed 6 bases, J shed 5 bases, and the junction held 10 bases outside the gene matches. From germline, CDR1 is SGHRS and CDR2 YFSETQ. This CDR3 comprises 15 residues. The CDR3 nucleotides read TGCGCCAGCAAGGTCCCCGGGACAGGGGGACACGAGCAGTACTTC. It specifies CASKVPGTGGHEQYF.

With respect to this clone: Other DNA sequences within the sample encode an identical CDR3. The chain carries TRBV7-9 and TRBJ1-3; no clear D gene. CDR1 is SEHNR and CDR2 is FQNEAQ in the germline V gene (reference sequence). The CDR3 has 14 residues. V lost 2 bases to trimming and J lost 0 bases, with 5 bases between them. DNA for the CDR3: TGTGCCAGCAGCTTATCAGCCTCTGGAAACACCATATATTTT. Its translation: CASSLSASGNTIYF.

This chain connects TRBV5-1 to TRBJ2-2, with a weak D call TRBD2 (6 bases). V lost 0 bases and J 4 bases, leaving 10 bases between the germline ends. The CDR3 loop spans 15 amino acids. Germline loops: CDR1 SGHRS, CDR2 YFSETQ. CDR3 coding DNA: TGCGCCAGCAGCTTGGCCGTTAGCGGCACCGGGGAGCTGTTTTTT. Amino acids: CASSLAVSGTGELFF.

The J gene is TRBJ1-2, the V gene TRBV18; a possible D gene is TRBD1 (5 bases). V was clipped by 1 base and J by 2 bases, with 8 bases between them. Germline V lookup: CDR1 KGHSH, CDR2 LQKENI. The CDR3 has 14 amino acids. The CDR3 spells CASSPQQGNYGYTF. CDR3 in DNA: TGTGCCAGCTCACCACAGCAGGGCAACTATGGCTACACCTTC.

The chain carries TRBV4-1 and TRBJ2-3; TRBD2 matches 8 bases. With V trimmed by 2 bases and J by 0 bases, 13 bases remained unmatched. This CDR3 comprises 19 residues. The germline CDR1 and CDR2 sequences are MGHRA and YSYEKL. This CDR3 is CASSQPPAGASLSTDTQYF. The CDR3 DNA reads as TGCGCCAGCAGCCAACCTCCAGCGGGGGCATCCCTTAGCACAGATACGCAGTATTTT.